Listed here is a single T cell receptor (beta chain). What it binds is unknown. The sample originates from a study of response to subunit inactivated influenza vaccine. Study-level results: Authors suggested few new T cells are recruited by each seasonal influenza vaccination.

TCRdb fed the RT-PCR reads into MiXCR, producing one record per CDR3 protein. The sample lists around 190,000 distinct CDR3 sequences; about 9% were seen once. CDR3 length: 13 residues. Trimming left V 0 bases short and J 6 bases short, with 8 bases between. Per the germline V gene, CDR1 is SGHRS and CDR2 is YFSETQ. This receptor was taken from a man in his forties or fifties who received an inactivated influenza vaccine. Sequenced here: non-naive T cells sorted from PBMCs, sampled on the day of vaccination. The rearrangement uses TRBV5-1 and TRBJ2-3; the D is unclear. This chain's CDR3 is CASSLETADTQYF. CDR3 DNA sequence: TGCGCCAGCAGCTTGGAGACGGCGGATACGCAGTATTTT.